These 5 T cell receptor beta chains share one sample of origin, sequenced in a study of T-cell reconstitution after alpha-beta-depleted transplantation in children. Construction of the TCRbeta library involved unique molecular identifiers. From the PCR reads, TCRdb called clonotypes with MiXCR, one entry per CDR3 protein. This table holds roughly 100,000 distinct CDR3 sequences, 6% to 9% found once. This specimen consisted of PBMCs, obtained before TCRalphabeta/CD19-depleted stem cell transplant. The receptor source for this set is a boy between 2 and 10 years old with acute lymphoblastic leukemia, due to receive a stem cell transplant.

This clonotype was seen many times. Here the CDR3 DNA reads TGCAGTGCTAGTAGGTTGGCTAGCTCCTACGAGCAGTACTTC. As protein: CSASRLASSYEQYF. This chain joins TRBV20-1 and TRBJ2-7; D remains ambiguous. This CDR3 contains 14 residues. Per the germline V gene, CDR1 is DFQATT and CDR2 is SNEGSKA (reference sequence). Trimming took off 3 bases at V and 0 bases at J, with 12 bases between the two ends.

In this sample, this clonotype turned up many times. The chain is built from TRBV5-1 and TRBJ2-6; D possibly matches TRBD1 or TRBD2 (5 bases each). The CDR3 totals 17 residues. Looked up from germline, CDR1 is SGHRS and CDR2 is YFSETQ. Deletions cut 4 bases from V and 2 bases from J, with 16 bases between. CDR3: CASSPDSLAPGANVLTF. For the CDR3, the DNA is TGCGCCAGCAGCCCAGACAGTCTAGCTCCTGGGGCCAACGTCCTGACTTTC.

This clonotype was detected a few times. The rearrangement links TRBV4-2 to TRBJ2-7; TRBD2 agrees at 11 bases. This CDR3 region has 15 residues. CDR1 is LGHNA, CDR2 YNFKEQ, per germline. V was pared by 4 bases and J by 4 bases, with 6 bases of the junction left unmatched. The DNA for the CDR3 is TGTGCCAGCAGCCCGTCTAGCGGGGGGCCGTACGAGCAGTACTTC. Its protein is CASSPSSGGPYEQYF.

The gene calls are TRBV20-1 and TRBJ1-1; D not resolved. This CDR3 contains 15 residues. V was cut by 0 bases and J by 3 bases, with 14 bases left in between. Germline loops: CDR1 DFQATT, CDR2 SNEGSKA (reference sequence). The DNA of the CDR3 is TGCAGTGCTAGAGAAATGGGGAGGTCTTACACTGAAGCTTTCTTT. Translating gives CSAREMGRSYTEAFF.

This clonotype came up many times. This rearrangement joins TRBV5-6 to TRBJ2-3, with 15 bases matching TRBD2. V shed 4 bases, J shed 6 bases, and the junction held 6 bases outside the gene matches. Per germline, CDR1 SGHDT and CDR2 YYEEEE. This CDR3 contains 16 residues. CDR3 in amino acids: CASSLRTSGGADTQYF. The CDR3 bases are TGTGCCAGCAGCCTTCGGACTAGCGGGGGGGCCGATACGCAGTATTTT. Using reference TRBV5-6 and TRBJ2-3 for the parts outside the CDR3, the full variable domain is DAGVTQSPTHLIKTRGQQVTLRCSPKSGHDTVSWYQQALGQGPQFIFQYYEEEERQRGNFPDRFSGHQFPNYSSELNVNALLLGDSALYLCASSLRTSGGADTQYFGPGTRLTVL.